A selection of T cell receptor beta chains follows, all from one sample in a study of T cells in Graves' hyperthyroidism and ophthalmopathy. TCRdb recomputed calls from the multiplex PCR reads with MiXCR, one row per CDR3 protein. The sample holds approximately 690,000 distinct CDR3 sequences, 14% seen once. The sequenced sample was blood. These TCRs come from a woman aged 45-65 years with Graves' ophthalmopathy. CDR3s include the opening cysteine and the closing phenylalanine or tryptophan. A D gene is named only where the DNA matches it firmly. Rows may omit the clone size; those that give it use once, few, many or a size class.

clone_size	v_call	d_call	j_call	cdr3_aa	cdr3_nt
NA	TRBV2	TRBD2	TRBJ2-1	CASRELAGGPNEQFF	TGTGCCAGCAGGGAATTAGCGGGAGGGCCTAATGAGCAGTTCTTC
many	TRBV28	NA	TRBJ1-5	CASTQKRGSSNQPQHF	TGTGCCAGCACCCAAAAAAGGGGGTCAAGCAATCAGCCCCAGCATTTT
NA	TRBV29-1	NA	TRBJ2-5	CSVGYQYF	TGCAGCGTAGGTTACCAGTACTTC
NA	TRBV24-1	NA	TRBJ2-3	CATSDHSTDTQYF	TGTGCCACCAGTGACCACAGCACAGATACGCAGTATTTT
many	TRBV6-2/TRBV6-3	NA	TRBJ2-7	CASSYIMGAHAYEQYF	TGTGCCAGCAGTTACATCATGGGAGCCCACGCCTACGAGCAGTACTTC
many	TRBV6-2/TRBV6-3	NA	TRBJ2-1	CASSRKHGLRSYNEQFF	TGTGCCAGCAGTAGAAAGCACGGACTTCGCTCCTACAATGAGCAGTTCTTC
many	TRBV20-1	TRBD2	TRBJ2-3	CSANLAGGLDTQYF	TGCAGTGCAAATCTAGCGGGAGGACTAGATACGCAGTATTTT
many	TRBV18	NA	TRBJ2-5	CASSLTFSGQETQYF	TGTGCCAGCTCCCTCACTTTTTCGGGGCAAGAGACCCAGTACTTC
NA	TRBV12-3/TRBV12-4	NA	TRBJ2-3	CASSGFRGGTQYF	TGTGCCAGCAGCGGCTTTCGGGGAGGTACGCAGTATTTT
many	TRBV2	NA	TRBJ2-3	CASRPESDTQYF	TGTGCCAGCAGGCCTGAATCAGATACGCAGTATTTT
many	TRBV7-2	NA	TRBJ2-1	CASIGGGRRYNEQFF	TGTGCCAGCATTGGTGGGGGGAGGAGGTACAATGAGCAGTTCTTC
NA	TRBV12-3/TRBV12-4	NA	TRBJ2-6	CASSLGKGQGSGANVLTF	TGTGCCAGCAGTTTGGGTAAAGGGCAGGGCTCTGGGGCCAACGTCCTGACTTTC
NA	TRBV4-2	TRBD2	TRBJ2-2	CASSQDLLAGTNTGELFF	TGTGCCAGCAGCCAAGATTTACTAGCGGGGACGAACACCGGGGAGCTGTTTTTT
many	TRBV7-9	TRBD1	TRBJ2-1	CASSLTGTGGIRGEQFF	TGTGCCAGCAGCTTGACCGGGACAGGGGGAATTCGGGGTGAGCAGTTCTTC
NA	TRBV4-1	NA	TRBJ2-1	CASSQDLTDDEQFF	TGCGCCAGCAGCCAAGATCTAACCGACGATGAGCAGTTCTTC
few	TRBV9	NA	TRBJ2-3	CASSVGDTYTQYF	TGTGCCAGCAGCGTAGGGGACACTTACACGCAGTATTTT
few	TRBV19	NA	TRBJ1-4	CASIGGPGNEKLFF	TGTGCCAGTATAGGAGGGCCGGGAAATGAAAAACTGTTTTTT
few	TRBV11-3	NA	TRBJ1-4	CASSSYSPGGFPNEKLFF	TGTGCCAGCAGCTCTTACTCCCCGGGAGGCTTCCCTAATGAAAAACTGTTTTTT
NA	TRBV5-1	NA	TRBJ2-2	CASSLSPSRANTGELFF	TGCGCCAGCAGCTTGAGCCCCTCTAGAGCGAACACCGGGGAGCTGTTTTTT
few	TRBV13	TRBD2	TRBJ2-3	CASSWLGGGSTDTQYF	TGTGCCAGCAGCTGGCTGGGCGGGGGGAGCACAGATACGCAGTATTTT
few	TRBV18	NA	TRBJ2-2	CASSPPATNTGELFF	TGTGCCAGCTCACCACCGGCAACGAACACCGGGGAGCTGTTTTTT
many	TRBV18	TRBD2	TRBJ2-7	CASSPGTSGSYEQYF	TGTGCCAGCAGCCCCGGGACTAGCGGGAGTTACGAGCAGTACTTC
few	TRBV7-9	NA	TRBJ2-2	CASSWALATGELFF	TGTGCCAGCAGCTGGGCCCTGGCTACCGGGGAGCTGTTTTTT
many	TRBV20-1	NA	TRBJ1-5	CSARLSGVTNQPQHF	TGCAGTGCTAGACTCTCGGGGGTTACCAATCAGCCCCAGCATTTT
many	TRBV10-3	TRBD1	TRBJ2-5	CAISELVTGEETQYF	TGTGCCATCAGTGAGCTCGTGACAGGGGAAGAGACCCAGTACTTC
many	TRBV28	TRBD1	TRBJ1-5	CASTGGPGQRFYQPQHF	TGTGCCAGCACGGGAGGGCCGGGACAGCGATTTTATCAGCCCCAGCATTTT
NA	TRBV20-1	NA	TRBJ1-4	CSARDARRIGEKLFF	TGCAGTGCTAGAGACGCACGCCGAATCGGTGAAAAACTGTTTTTT